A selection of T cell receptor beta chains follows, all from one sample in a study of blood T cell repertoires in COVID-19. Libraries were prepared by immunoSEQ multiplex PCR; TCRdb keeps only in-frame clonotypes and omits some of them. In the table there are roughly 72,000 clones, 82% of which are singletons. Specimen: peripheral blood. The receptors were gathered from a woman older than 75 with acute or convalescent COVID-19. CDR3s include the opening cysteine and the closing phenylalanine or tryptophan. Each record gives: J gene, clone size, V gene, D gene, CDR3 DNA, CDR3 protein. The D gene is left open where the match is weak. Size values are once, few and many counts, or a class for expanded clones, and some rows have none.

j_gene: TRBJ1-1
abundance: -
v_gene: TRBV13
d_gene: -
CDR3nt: TGTGCCAGCAGCTCGGACATGTACACTGAAGCTTTCTTT
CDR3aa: CASSSDMYTEAFF

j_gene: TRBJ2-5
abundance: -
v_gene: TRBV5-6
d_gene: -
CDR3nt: TGTGCCAGCAGCTCAGGGAGGGGGACCCGGACGTACTTC
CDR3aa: CASSSGRGTRTYF

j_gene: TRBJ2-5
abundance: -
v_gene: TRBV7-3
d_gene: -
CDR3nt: TGTGCCAGCAGCCTAGCAGTCTCAGAGACCCAGTACTTC
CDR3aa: CASSLAVSETQYF

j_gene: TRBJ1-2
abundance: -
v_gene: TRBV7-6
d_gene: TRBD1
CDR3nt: TGTGCCAGCAGCCCGGGACAGTTTTGGGGCTACACCTTC
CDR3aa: CASSPGQFWGYTF

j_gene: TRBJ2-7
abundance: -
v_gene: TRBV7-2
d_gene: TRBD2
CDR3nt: TGTGCCAGCAGCTCGGCAGCGGGAGTCCACGAGCAGTACTTC
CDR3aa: CASSSAAGVHEQYF

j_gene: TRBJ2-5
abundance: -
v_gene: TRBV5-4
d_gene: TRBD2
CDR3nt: TGTGCCAGCAGCATACTAGCGGGATTTGATACAGAGACCCAGTACTTC
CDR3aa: CASSILAGFDTETQYF

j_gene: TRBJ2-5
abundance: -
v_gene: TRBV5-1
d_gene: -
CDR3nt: TGCGCCAGCAGCTTGGCCAGGGAAGAGACCCAGTACTTC
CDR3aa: CASSLAREETQYF

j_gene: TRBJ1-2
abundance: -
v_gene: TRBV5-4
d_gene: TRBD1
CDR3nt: TGTGCCAGCAGCCATGGACAGGGGGTAGGGTATGGCTACACCTTC
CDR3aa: CASSHGQGVGYGYTF

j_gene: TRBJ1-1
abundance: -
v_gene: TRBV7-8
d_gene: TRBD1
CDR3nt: TGTGCCAGCAGCCCACTTAACAGGGGGAACACTGAAGCTTTCTTT
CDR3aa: CASSPLNRGNTEAFF

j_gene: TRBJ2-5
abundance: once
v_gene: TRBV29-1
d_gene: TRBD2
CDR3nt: TGCAGCGTTTGGGCTAGCGGGAGTGCTGAGACCCAGTACTTC
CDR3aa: CSVWASGSAETQYF

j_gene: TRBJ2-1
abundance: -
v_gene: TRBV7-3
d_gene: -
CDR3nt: TGTGCCAGCAGCTTACCCCATACCGGACAGCACAATGAGCAGTTCTTC
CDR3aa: CASSLPHTGQHNEQFF

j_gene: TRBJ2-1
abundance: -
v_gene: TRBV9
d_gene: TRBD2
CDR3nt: TGTGCCAGCAGCGCACTAACTAGCGGGTCCTACAATGAGCAGTTCTTC
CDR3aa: CASSALTSGSYNEQFF

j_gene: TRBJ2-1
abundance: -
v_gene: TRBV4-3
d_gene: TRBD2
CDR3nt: TGCGCCAGCAGCTTTCGACTAGCGGGAGGCTACAATGAGCAGTTCTTC
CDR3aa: CASSFRLAGGYNEQFF

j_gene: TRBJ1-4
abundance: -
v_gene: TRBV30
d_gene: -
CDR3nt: TGTGCCTGGAGTGTACAGGCTGCAACTAATGAAAAACTGTTTTTT
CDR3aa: CAWSVQAATNEKLFF

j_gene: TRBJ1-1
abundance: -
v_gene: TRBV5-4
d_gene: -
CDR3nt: TGTGCCAGCAGCTTTGGGGGAGGGCAGGGGTATGAAGCTTTCTTT
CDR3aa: CASSFGGGQGYEAFF

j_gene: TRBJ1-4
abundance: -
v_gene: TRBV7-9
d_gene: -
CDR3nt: TGTGCCAGCAGCCGCAGGGTTGCAACTAATGAAAAACTGTTTTTT
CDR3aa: CASSRRVATNEKLFF

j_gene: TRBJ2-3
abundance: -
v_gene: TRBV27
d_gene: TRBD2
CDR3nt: TGTGCCAGCACCACACTAGCGGGAGGGCCCGTAGATACGCAGTATTTT
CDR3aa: CASTTLAGGPVDTQYF

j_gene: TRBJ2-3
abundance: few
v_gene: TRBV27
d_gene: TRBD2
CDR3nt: TGTGCCAGCAGTTTATTAACTAGCGGGTCCACAGATACGCAGTATTTT
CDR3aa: CASSLLTSGSTDTQYF

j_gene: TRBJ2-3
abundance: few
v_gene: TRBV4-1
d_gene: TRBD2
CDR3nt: TGCGCCAGCAGCCAAGGGGGACTAGCGGGAGTAGCAGATACGCAGTATTTT
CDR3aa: CASSQGGLAGVADTQYF

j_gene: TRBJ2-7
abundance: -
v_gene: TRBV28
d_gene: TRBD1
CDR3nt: TGTGCCAGCACTGAACAGGGGGCGCCCTACGAGCAGTACTTC
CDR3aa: CASTEQGAPYEQYF

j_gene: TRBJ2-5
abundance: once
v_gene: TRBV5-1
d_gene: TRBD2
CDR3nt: TGCGCCAGCAGCTTATCTAGCGGGAGTTGGGAGACCCAGTACTTC
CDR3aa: CASSLSSGSWETQYF

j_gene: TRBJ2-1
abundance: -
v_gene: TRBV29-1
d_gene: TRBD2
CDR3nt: TGCAGCGTGGTACATACCCTAGCGGGAGGGGAGCAGTTCTTC
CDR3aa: CSVVHTLAGGEQFF

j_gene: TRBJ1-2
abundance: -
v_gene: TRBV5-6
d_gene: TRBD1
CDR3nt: TGTGCCAGCAGCTTCCGGGACAGGGAATATGGCTACACCTTC
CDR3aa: CASSFRDREYGYTF

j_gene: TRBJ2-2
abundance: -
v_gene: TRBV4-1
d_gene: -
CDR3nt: TGCGCCAGCAGCCAAGATCGGACCGGGGAGCTGTTTTTT
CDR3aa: CASSQDRTGELFF

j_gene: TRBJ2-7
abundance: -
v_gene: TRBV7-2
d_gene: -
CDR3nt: TGTGCCAGCAGCTTAGCGGGGTTAGCGTACAGCTCCTACGAGCAGTACTTC
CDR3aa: CASSLAGLAYSSYEQYF

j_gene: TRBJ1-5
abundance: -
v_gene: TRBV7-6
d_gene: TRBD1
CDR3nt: TGTGCCAGCAGCTCGGCACAGGGGGACCTCAATCAGCCCCAGCATTTT
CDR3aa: CASSSAQGDLNQPQHF

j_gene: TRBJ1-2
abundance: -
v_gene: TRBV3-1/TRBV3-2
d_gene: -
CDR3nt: TGTGCCAGCAGCCAAGAAGGAGTCTATGGCTACACCTTC
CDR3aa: CASSQEGVYGYTF

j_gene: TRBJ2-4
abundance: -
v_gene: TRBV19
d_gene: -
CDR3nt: TGTGCCAGTAGTGCTAGGGAGATTCAGTACTTC
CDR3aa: CASSAREIQYF

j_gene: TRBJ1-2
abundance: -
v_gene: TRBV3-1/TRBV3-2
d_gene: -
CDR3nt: TGTGCCAGCAGCCAAGATCTTTCAGGAGGGGTGGTAGCCGGTAGCTACACCTTC
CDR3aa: CASSQDLSGGVVAGSYTF

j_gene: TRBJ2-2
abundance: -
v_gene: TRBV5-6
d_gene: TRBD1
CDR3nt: TGTGCCAGCAGCTCGAGGGGGCGCGTCACCGGGGAGCTGTTTTTT
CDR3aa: CASSSRGRVTGELFF

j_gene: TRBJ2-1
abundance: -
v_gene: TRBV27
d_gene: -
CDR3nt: TGTGCCAGCAGTCCCCGGTTCGACAATGAGCAGTTCTTC
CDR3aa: CASSPRFDNEQFF